This is a list of T cell receptor beta chains from one sample in a study of T cell repertoires in cytomegalovirus infection. TCRdb re-called the reads with MiXCR, one entry per CDR3 protein. This sample has more than 650,000 distinct CDR3 sequences, with under 40% found just once. Sample: PBMCs. The receptors shown here come from a human donor in good health (CMV status not recorded). Some clones in this sample may be carry-over from other donors' samples. Both conserved end residues are trimmed from each CDR3.

v_gene: TRBV2
j_gene: TRBJ1-5
CDR3aa: ASNPDTPDYSNQPQH

v_gene: TRBV28
j_gene: TRBJ1-1
CDR3aa: ASSSPTGGTEAF

v_gene: TRBV24-1
j_gene: TRBJ2-1
CDR3aa: ATSDWGETYNEQF

v_gene: TRBV20-1
j_gene: TRBJ1-6
CDR3aa: SAGGTVGSPLH

v_gene: TRBV28
j_gene: TRBJ1-5
CDR3aa: ASRHPGTEYSNQPQH

v_gene: TRBV4-1
j_gene: TRBJ2-7
CDR3aa: ASSQVSGLLHEQY

v_gene: TRBV7-2
j_gene: TRBJ1-2
CDR3aa: ASSLGVGSDYGYT

v_gene: TRBV6-5
j_gene: TRBJ2-2
CDR3aa: ASSHPGVDGELF

v_gene: TRBV7-2
j_gene: TRBJ2-1
CDR3aa: ASSLELGLAGGSSYNEQF

v_gene: TRBV7-2
j_gene: TRBJ2-7
CDR3aa: ASSFSTVQQY

v_gene: TRBV5-5
j_gene: TRBJ1-5
CDR3aa: ASSLTGGMNQPQH

v_gene: TRBV28
j_gene: TRBJ2-2
CDR3aa: ASSPLGVHTGELF

v_gene: TRBV7-2
j_gene: TRBJ1-6
CDR3aa: ASSPKIVGASYNSPLH

v_gene: TRBV4-1
j_gene: TRBJ1-1
CDR3aa: ASSEARGDTEAF

v_gene: TRBV5-8
j_gene: TRBJ1-1
CDR3aa: ASSLRGDASNTEAF

v_gene: TRBV20-1
j_gene: TRBJ2-7
CDR3aa: SAASSGSSYEQY

v_gene: TRBV6-5
j_gene: TRBJ1-1
CDR3aa: ASSYSIRGREQDEAF

v_gene: TRBV7-2
j_gene: TRBJ2-1
CDR3aa: ASSQGQRDEQF

v_gene: TRBV2
j_gene: TRBJ1-5
CDR3aa: ASSGGRASNQPQH

v_gene: TRBV20-1
j_gene: TRBJ2-1
CDR3aa: SARGSDYNEQF

v_gene: TRBV7-8
j_gene: TRBJ2-1
CDR3aa: ASSFPRTSGSRGSYNEQF

v_gene: TRBV7-2
j_gene: TRBJ2-7
CDR3aa: ASSLATGKRSISEQY

v_gene: TRBV28
j_gene: TRBJ2-1
CDR3aa: ASRPRRGATYNEQF

v_gene: TRBV19
j_gene: TRBJ2-1
CDR3aa: ASSVTSGSSYNEQF

v_gene: TRBV12-3/TRBV12-4
j_gene: TRBJ1-2
CDR3aa: ASSSGRTFYGYT

v_gene: TRBV6-6
j_gene: TRBJ2-5
CDR3aa: ASSLGGRVVKETQY

v_gene: TRBV12-3/TRBV12-4
j_gene: TRBJ2-4
CDR3aa: ASSLRRGRHNIQY

v_gene: TRBV27
j_gene: TRBJ1-6
CDR3aa: ASSQYARQGASNSPLH

v_gene: TRBV27
j_gene: TRBJ1-2
CDR3aa: ASSLWGQPYGYT

v_gene: TRBV7-2
j_gene: TRBJ2-7
CDR3aa: ASSLGRAGRSDEQS

v_gene: TRBV6-5
j_gene: TRBJ2-3
CDR3aa: ASSPPSLGLSTTDTQY

v_gene: TRBV15
j_gene: TRBJ2-2
CDR3aa: ATSSPRGGANTGELF

v_gene: TRBV7-2
j_gene: TRBJ2-5
CDR3aa: ASSLVGDETHY

v_gene: TRBV6-1
j_gene: TRBJ1-2
CDR3aa: ASRIGARYGYT

v_gene: TRBV12-3/TRBV12-4
j_gene: TRBJ1-5
CDR3aa: ASSSNRVGNQPQH

v_gene: TRBV7-8
j_gene: TRBJ1-5
CDR3aa: ASSTTGSSQPQH

v_gene: TRBV7-2
j_gene: TRBJ1-1
CDR3aa: ASSREGRGQGEAF

v_gene: TRBV11-2
j_gene: TRBJ2-7
CDR3aa: ASSSGTGGIYEQY

v_gene: TRBV2
j_gene: TRBJ1-1
CDR3aa: ASSTGQRGAF

v_gene: TRBV12-3/TRBV12-4
j_gene: TRBJ2-7
CDR3aa: ASSPTGYTSGEQY

v_gene: TRBV12-3/TRBV12-4
j_gene: TRBJ1-1
CDR3aa: ASLGGGVRYTEAF

v_gene: TRBV7-4
j_gene: TRBJ2-3
CDR3aa: ASSLGLSTGREDLTDTQY

v_gene: TRBV28
j_gene: TRBJ1-3
CDR3aa: ASRDRGLGNTIY

v_gene: TRBV7-6
j_gene: TRBJ2-1
CDR3aa: AGSLGGGGGGQF

v_gene: TRBV14
j_gene: TRBJ2-1
CDR3aa: ASSTDRISRNEQF

v_gene: TRBV25-1
j_gene: TRBJ2-5
CDR3aa: ASSDSRGRGETQY

v_gene: TRBV9
j_gene: TRBJ2-1
CDR3aa: ASSRAGLASYNEQF

v_gene: TRBV4-1
j_gene: TRBJ1-2
CDR3aa: ASSQGYIATNYGYT

v_gene: TRBV28
j_gene: TRBJ2-5
CDR3aa: ASSPPWWETQY

v_gene: TRBV14
j_gene: TRBJ1-1
CDR3aa: ASSRRTGKDDTEAF

v_gene: TRBV7-9
j_gene: TRBJ2-7
CDR3aa: ASSRSGASYEQY

v_gene: TRBV7-2
j_gene: TRBJ1-4
CDR3aa: ASSFSFATNEKLF

v_gene: TRBV28
j_gene: TRBJ1-2
CDR3aa: ASSFRDRATYGYT

v_gene: TRBV6-5
j_gene: TRBJ1-2
CDR3aa: ASSPLPGQVANYGYT